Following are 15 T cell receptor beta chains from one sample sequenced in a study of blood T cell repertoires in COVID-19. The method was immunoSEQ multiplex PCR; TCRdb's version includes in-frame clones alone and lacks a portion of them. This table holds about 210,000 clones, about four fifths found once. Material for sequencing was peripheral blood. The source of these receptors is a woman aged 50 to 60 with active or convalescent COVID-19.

This CDR3 reads CATSDDRGGTSTYEQYF. In DNA, the CDR3 is TGTGCCACCAGTGACGACAGGGGTGGGACTAGCACCTACGAGCAGTACTTC. This chain links TRBV24-1 with TRBJ2-7; D may be TRBD2 (9 bases). Trimming removed 4 bases at V and 2 bases at J, with 20 bases between. CDR3 size: 17 residues. Germline V gene sequence: CDR1 KGHDR, CDR2 SFDVKD.

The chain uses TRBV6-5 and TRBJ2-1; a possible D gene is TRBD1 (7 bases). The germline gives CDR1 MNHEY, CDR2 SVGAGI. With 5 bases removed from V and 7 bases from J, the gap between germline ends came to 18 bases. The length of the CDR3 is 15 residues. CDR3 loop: CASSMVEGAGNEQFF. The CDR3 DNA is TGTGCCAGCAGTATGGTGGAGGGGGCAGGTAATGAGCAGTTCTTC.

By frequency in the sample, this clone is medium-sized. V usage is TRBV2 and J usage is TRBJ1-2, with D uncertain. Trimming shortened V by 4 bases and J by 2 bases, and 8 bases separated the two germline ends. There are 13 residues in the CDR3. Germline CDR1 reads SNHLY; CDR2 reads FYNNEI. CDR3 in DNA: TGTGCCAGCAGTGCACAGTCAAACTATGGCTACACCTTC. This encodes CASSAQSNYGYTF.

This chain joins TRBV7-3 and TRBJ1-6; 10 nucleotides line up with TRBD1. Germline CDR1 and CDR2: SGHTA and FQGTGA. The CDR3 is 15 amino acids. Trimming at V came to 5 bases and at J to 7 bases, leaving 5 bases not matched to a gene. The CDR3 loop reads CASSEGQGLNSPLHF. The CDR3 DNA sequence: TGTGCCAGCAGCGAGGGACAGGGGCTGAATTCACCCCTCCACTTT.

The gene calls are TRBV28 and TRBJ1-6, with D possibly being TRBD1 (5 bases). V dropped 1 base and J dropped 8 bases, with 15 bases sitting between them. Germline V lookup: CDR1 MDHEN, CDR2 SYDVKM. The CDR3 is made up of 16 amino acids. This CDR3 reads CASSLSAGWRDSPLHF. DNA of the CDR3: TGTGCCAGCAGTTTATCGGCAGGGTGGAGGGATTCACCCCTCCACTTT.

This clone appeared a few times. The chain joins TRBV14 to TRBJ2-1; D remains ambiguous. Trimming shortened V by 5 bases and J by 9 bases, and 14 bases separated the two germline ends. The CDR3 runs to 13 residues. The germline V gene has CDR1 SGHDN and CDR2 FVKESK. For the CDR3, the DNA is TGTGCCAGCAGCAAAACCCGGGTTGGTGAGCAGTTCTTC. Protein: CASSKTRVGEQFF.

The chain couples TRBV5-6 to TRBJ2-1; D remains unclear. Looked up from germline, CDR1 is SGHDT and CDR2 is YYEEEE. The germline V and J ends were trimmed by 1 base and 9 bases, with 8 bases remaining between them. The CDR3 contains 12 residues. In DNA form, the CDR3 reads TGTGCCAGCAGCTTGAGGTCGGGTGAGCAGTTCTTC. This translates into CASSLRSGEQFF. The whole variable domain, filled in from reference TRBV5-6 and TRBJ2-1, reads DAGVTQSPTHLIKTRGQQVTLRCSPKSGHDTVSWYQQALGQGPQFIFQYYEEEERQRGNFPDRFSGHQFPNYSSELNVNALLLGDSALYLCASSLRSGEQFFGPGTRLTVL.

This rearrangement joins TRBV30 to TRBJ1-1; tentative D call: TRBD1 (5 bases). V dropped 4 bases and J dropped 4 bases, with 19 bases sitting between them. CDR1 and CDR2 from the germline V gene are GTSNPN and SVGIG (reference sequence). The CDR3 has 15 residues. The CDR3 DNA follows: TGTGCCTGGATTCTCCCACAGGAAACCACCACTGAAGCTTTCTTT. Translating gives CAWILPQETTTEAFF.

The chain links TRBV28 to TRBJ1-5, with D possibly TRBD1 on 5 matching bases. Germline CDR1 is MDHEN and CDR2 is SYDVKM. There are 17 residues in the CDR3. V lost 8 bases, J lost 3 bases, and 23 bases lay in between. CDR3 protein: CASVGQGFYRLNQPQHF. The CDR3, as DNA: TGTGCCAGCGTGGGTCAGGGTTTTTATCGTCTCAATCAGCCCCAGCATTTT.

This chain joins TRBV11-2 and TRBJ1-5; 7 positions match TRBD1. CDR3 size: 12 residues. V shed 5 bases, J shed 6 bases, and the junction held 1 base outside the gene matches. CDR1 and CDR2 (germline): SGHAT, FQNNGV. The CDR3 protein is CASSQGVQPQHF. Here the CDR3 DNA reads TGTGCCAGCAGCCAGGGGGTTCAGCCCCAGCATTTT.

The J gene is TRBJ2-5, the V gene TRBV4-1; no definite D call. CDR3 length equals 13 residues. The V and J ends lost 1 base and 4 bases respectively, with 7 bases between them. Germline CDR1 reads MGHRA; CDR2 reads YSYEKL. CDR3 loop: CASSQVSRETQYF. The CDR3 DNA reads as TGCGCCAGCAGCCAAGTGAGCCGAGAGACCCAGTACTTC.

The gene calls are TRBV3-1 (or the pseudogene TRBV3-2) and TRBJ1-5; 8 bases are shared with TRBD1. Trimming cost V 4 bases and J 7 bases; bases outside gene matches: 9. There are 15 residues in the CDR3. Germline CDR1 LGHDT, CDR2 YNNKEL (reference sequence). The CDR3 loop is CASSRGDRGVQPQHF. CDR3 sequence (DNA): TGTGCCAGCAGCCGAGGAGACAGGGGCGTGCAGCCCCAGCATTTT.

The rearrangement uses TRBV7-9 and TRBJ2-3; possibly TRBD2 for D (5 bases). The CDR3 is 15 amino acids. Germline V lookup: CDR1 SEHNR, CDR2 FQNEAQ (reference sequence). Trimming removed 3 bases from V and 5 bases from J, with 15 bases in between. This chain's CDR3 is CASSFLNGDGDTQYF. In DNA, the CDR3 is TGTGCCAGCAGCTTTTTAAACGGGGATGGAGATACGCAGTATTTT.

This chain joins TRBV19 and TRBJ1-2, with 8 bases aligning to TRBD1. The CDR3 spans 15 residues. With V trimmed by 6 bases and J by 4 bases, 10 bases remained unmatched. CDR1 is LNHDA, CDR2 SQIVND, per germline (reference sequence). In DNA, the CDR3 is TGTGCCAGTAGCGATCAGGGGGCGCAAAGCTATGGCTACACCTTC. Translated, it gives CASSDQGAQSYGYTF. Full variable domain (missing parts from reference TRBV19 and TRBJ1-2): DGGITQSPKYLFRKEGQNVTLSCEQNLNHDAMYWYRQDPGQGLRLIYYSQIVNDFQKGDIAEGYSVSREKKESFPLTVTSAQKNPTAFYLCASSDQGAQSYGYTFGSGTRLTVV.

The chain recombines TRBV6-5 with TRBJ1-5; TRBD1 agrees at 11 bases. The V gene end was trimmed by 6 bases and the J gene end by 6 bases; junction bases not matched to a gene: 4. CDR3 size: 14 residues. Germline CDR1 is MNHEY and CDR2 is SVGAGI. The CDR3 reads CASRRTGGVQPQHF. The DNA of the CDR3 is TGTGCCAGCAGGAGGACAGGGGGCGTTCAGCCCCAGCATTTT.